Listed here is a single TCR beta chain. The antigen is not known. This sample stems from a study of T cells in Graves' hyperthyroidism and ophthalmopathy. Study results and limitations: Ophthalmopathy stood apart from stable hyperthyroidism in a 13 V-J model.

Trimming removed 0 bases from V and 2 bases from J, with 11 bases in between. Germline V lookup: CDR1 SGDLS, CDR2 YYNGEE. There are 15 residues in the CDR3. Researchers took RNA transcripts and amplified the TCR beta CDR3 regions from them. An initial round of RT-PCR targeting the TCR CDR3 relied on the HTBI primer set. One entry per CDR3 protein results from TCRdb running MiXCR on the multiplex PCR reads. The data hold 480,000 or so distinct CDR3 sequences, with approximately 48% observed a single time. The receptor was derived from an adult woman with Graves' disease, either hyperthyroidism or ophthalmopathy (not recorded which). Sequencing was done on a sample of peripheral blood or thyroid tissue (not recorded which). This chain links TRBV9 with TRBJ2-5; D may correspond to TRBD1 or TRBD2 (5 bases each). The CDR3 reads CASSVGGALQETQYF. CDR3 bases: TGTGCCAGCAGCGTAGGAGGGGCTCTACAAGAGACCCAGTACTTC.